This TCR beta chain is drawn from a study of Ad26.COV2.S vaccination and SARS-CoV-2 variants. Study overall: The COV1001 Ad26.COV2.S trial arm included the donor. By the intramuscular route, Ad26.COV2.S was given once, or twice 56 days apart. Regarding the study as a whole: Reportedly, after vaccination the spike-specific CD8+ and CD4+ T cell responses displayed substantial breadth.

There are 14 residues in the CDR3. With 0 bases removed from V and 4 bases from J, the gap between germline ends came to 10 bases. The V gene's germline CDR1 is SGHRS and CDR2 YFSETQ. In regard to this clone: Its antigen is unidentified.

Sequencing was performed with immunoSEQ multiplex PCR; in TCRdb, only in-frame clones are kept and a portion is missing. Here the sample spans about 410,000 clones, approximately 89% being singletons. Treatment: roughly 18 received Ad26.COV2.S at low or high dose, single or two shots; roughly five received placebo; per-sample allocation not given. Sample collection was performed on day 63 after the first vaccine or placebo injection. Wuhan-strain SARS-CoV-2 spike was expressed by the Ad26 vector that made up the vaccine. The receptor comes from a person aged 18-60 years who received the Ad26.COV2.S COVID-19 vaccine or a placebo. The chain is built from TRBV5-1 and TRBJ1-2; TRBD1 might be the D (5 bases). This sample comprised peripheral blood, obtained in a trial of Ad26.COV2.S vaccine versus placebo. The CDR3 nucleotides are TGCGCCAGCAGCTTGGACTTAGGGACCTATGGCTACACCTTC. Its translation is CASSLDLGTYGYTF.